The 28 T cell receptor beta chains below were found in one sample sequenced in a study of T-cell reconstitution after alpha-beta-depleted transplantation in children. Unique molecular identifiers were used in preparing the TCRbeta library. TCRdb redid the calling of the PCR reads with MiXCR, one entry per CDR3 protein. The sample gives 490,000 or so distinct CDR3 sequences, around 12% of which show up once; 4.5% to 6% is in the top ten. Source: PBMCs from the stem cell graft donor, taken from the stem cell graft. These TCRs come from a human donor who donated a stem cell graft to a child with combined immunodeficiency.

The chain carries TRBV12-3 or TRBV12-4 and TRBJ2-1; 8 bases are a match to TRBD1. The CDR3 sequence is 14 residues long. With V trimmed by 7 bases and J by 6 bases, 8 bases remained unmatched. The CDR3, as DNA: TGTGCCAGCACCAAGGACAGGGTATTCAATGAGCAGTTCTTC. This codes for CASTKDRVFNEQFF.

A few counts support this clonotype. The chain combines TRBV30 with TRBJ1-2, with a weak D call TRBD1 (5 bases). The germline CDR1 and CDR2 sequences are GTSNPN and SVGIG (reference sequence). The CDR3 has 12 residues. Trimming removed 0 bases at V and 10 bases at J, with 12 bases between. The CDR3 protein is CAWSVLGVLYTF. CDR3 nucleotide sequence: TGTGCCTGGAGTGTACTGGGGGTTCTCTACACCTTC. Looking up the rest from reference TRBV30 and TRBJ1-2 gives the full variable domain: SQTIHQWPATLVQPVGSPLSLECTVEGTSNPNLYWYRQAAGRGLQLLFYSVGIGQISSEVPQNLSASRPQDRQFILSSKKLLLSDSGFYLCAWSVLGVLYTFGSGTRLTVV.

The rearrangement uses TRBV6-5 and TRBJ2-1; unclear D gene. Germline V gives CDR1 MNHEY, CDR2 SVGAGI. The CDR3 length is 11 residues. V dropped 7 bases and J dropped 5 bases, with 6 bases sitting between them. The DNA of the CDR3 is TGTGCCAGCACCGCGAACAATGAGCAGTTCTTC. As protein: CASTANNEQFF.

J is TRBJ1-5 and V is TRBV28; D perhaps matches TRBD1 (6 bases). The CDR3 has 15 residues. Germline CDR1 is MDHEN and CDR2 is SYDVKM. V was trimmed by 3 bases and J by 3 bases, leaving 12 bases between them. Written as DNA, the CDR3 is TGTGCCAGCAGTTTTGTGACAGGTACCAATCAGCCCCAGCATTTT. Protein sequence: CASSFVTGTNQPQHF.

This clonotype occurred a few times. V usage is TRBV5-6 and J usage is TRBJ2-5; the D call may be TRBD1 or TRBD2 (5 bases each). Germline V lookup: CDR1 SGHDT, CDR2 YYEEEE. This CDR3 region has 14 residues. V lost 0 bases and J 5 bases, leaving 11 bases between the germline ends. CDR3 residues: CASSLGGAAETQYF. DNA for the CDR3: TGTGCCAGCAGCTTGGGAGGGGCGGCGGAGACCCAGTACTTC.

V is TRBV18 and J is TRBJ2-5; 11 bases map to TRBD2. Germline-derived CDR1 and CDR2 are KGHSH and LQKENI. This CDR3 has 16 amino acids. With 2 bases clipped from V and 1 base from J, the junction kept 3 bases outside the gene matches. As DNA, the CDR3 is TGTGCCAGCTCACCAAAGACTAGCGGGGCCCAAGAGACCCAGTACTTC. Protein product: CASSPKTSGAQETQYF.

This clonotype showed up just a few times. The V and J genes are TRBV6-5 and TRBJ1-4, with D tentatively TRBD1 (6 bases). CDR1 is MNHEY and CDR2 is SVGAGI in the germline V gene. CDR3 length: 15 amino acids. Trimming took off 5 bases at V and 6 bases at J, with 16 bases between the two ends. CDR3 nucleotides: TGTGCCAGCAGTCGCCGGAACAGGGCCGATGAAAAACTGTTTTTT. Translation gives CASSRRNRADEKLFF.

This clonotype was picked up a small number of times. This chain joins TRBV24-1 and TRBJ1-2; a weak D match, TRBD1 (5 bases). The CDR3 length is 14 residues. V lost 6 bases, J lost 2 bases, and 12 bases lay in between. Germline V gene sequence: CDR1 KGHDR, CDR2 SFDVKD. The CDR3 DNA reads TGTGCCACCAGTCGGGACCCCCAGAACTATGGCTACACCTTC. Translated: CATSRDPQNYGYTF.

This clonotype was counted ten times or more. V and J are TRBV20-1 and TRBJ2-5; D is uncertain. The CDR3 consists of 12 residues. CDR1 is DFQATT and CDR2 is SNEGSKA in the germline V gene (reference sequence). The V and J ends lost 1 base and 1 base respectively, with 4 bases between them. The CDR3 nucleotides read TGCAGTGCTAGAGTAGCCCAAGAGACCCAGTACTTC. Protein: CSARVAQETQYF.

The chain is built from TRBV27 and TRBJ1-1; possibly TRBD1 for D (5 bases). This CDR3 is built from 16 residues. The ends were cut back, 2 bases at V and 0 bases at J, with 13 bases in the middle. The germline CDR1 and CDR2 sequences are MNHEY and SMNVEV (reference sequence). In DNA, the CDR3 is TGTGCCAGCAGTTTAAAAGGGACGGCCATGAACACTGAAGCTTTCTTT. It translates to CASSLKGTAMNTEAFF.

This clonotype was picked up a small number of times. The V call is TRBV7-8, the J call TRBJ2-7; D ambiguous. The V end was cut by 5 bases, the J end by 0 bases, with 8 bases between. This CDR3 comprises 13 residues. Germline V gene lookup returns CDR1 SGHVS and CDR2 FQNEAQ. The CDR3 DNA reads TGTGCCAGCAGCCCTTCACCCTCCTACGAGCAGTACTTC. Its protein is CASSPSPSYEQYF.

V usage is TRBV4-1 and J usage is TRBJ2-7; TRBD2 matches 7 bases. The CDR3 totals 16 residues. After removal of 0 bases from V and 0 bases from J, the junction contained 5 bases not matched to a gene. Germline V gene lookup returns CDR1 MGHRA and CDR2 YSYEKL. The CDR3 sequence is CASSQELAGISYEQYF. For the CDR3, the DNA is TGCGCCAGCAGCCAAGAGTTAGCGGGTATCTCCTACGAGCAGTACTTC.

The sample holds many counts of this clonotype. The J gene is TRBJ2-2, the V gene TRBV27; no firm D call. This CDR3 is built from 15 residues. Trimming removed 5 bases at V and 5 bases at J, with 15 bases between. Germline CDR1 and CDR2: MNHEY and SMNVEV (reference sequence). CDR3 region: CASSRDLAGTGELFF. CDR3 coding DNA: TGTGCCAGCAGTCGAGACTTGGCTGGGACCGGGGAGCTGTTTTTT.

This chain uses TRBV6-1 with TRBJ1-2; 12 nucleotides align to TRBD1. V shed 5 bases, J shed 0 bases, and the junction held 7 bases outside the gene matches. Per germline, CDR1 MNHNS and CDR2 SASEGT. This CDR3 is 17 amino acids long. The CDR3 DNA follows: TGTGCCAGCAGTCCCGGGACAGGGGGCTTTACTAACTATGGCTACACCTTC. Translated, it gives CASSPGTGGFTNYGYTF.

This clonotype appeared many times. The chain carries TRBV12-3 or TRBV12-4 and TRBJ2-7, with D possibly being TRBD1 (7 bases). Trimming removed 6 bases from V and 4 bases from J, with 19 bases in between. This CDR3 is built from 15 residues. The CDR3 loop is CASSPGGGALYEQYF. CDR3 bases: TGTGCCAGCAGCCCTGGAGGGGGCGCTTTATACGAGCAGTACTTC.

This clonotype came up many times. The V call is TRBV4-1, the J call TRBJ2-7, with D unclear. CDR1 is MGHRA and CDR2 is YSYEKL in the germline V gene. V gave up 0 bases and J gave up 0 bases, with 6 bases separating them. The CDR3 is made up of 14 amino acids. The CDR3 DNA reads as TGCGCCAGCAGCCAAGAAGACATCTCCTACGAGCAGTACTTC. Its translation is CASSQEDISYEQYF.

This sequence joins TRBV4-1 and TRBJ1-4; D not resolved. Trimming took 0 bases from V and 8 from J, leaving 10 bases between them. This CDR3 has 14 amino acids. Per the germline V gene, CDR1 is MGHRA and CDR2 is YSYEKL. Here the CDR3 DNA reads TGCGCCAGCAGCCAAGACCTCCTGTTGGAAAAACTGTTTTTT. Its translation: CASSQDLLLEKLFF.

The rearrangement links TRBV12-3 or TRBV12-4 to TRBJ1-5; a weak D match, TRBD1 (6 bases). V shed 4 bases and J shed 8 bases, with 15 bases lying between them. The CDR3 totals 14 residues. For the CDR3, the DNA is TGTGCCAGCAGTTCTCACAGGGATTCCAAGCCCCAGCATTTT. Its protein is CASSSHRDSKPQHF.

This chain links TRBV10-3 with TRBJ1-5, with TRBD1 as a possible D gene (5 bases). The germline CDR1 and CDR2 sequences are ENHRY and SYGVKD. Trimming left V 6 bases short and J 7 bases short, with 13 bases between. The CDR3 runs to 13 residues. CDR3 sequence (DNA): TGTGCCATCAGCGGGGGAGGCGGACAGCCCCAGCATTTT. Translation: CAISGGGGQPQHF.

Many counts were recorded for this clonotype. The chain carries TRBV5-1 and TRBJ2-1, with D perhaps TRBD2 (6 bases). The V gene lost 0 bases and the J gene lost 7 bases, with 14 bases spanning the gap. This CDR3 spans 15 amino acids. CDR1 SGHRS and CDR2 YFSETQ come from the germline V gene. The CDR3 is CASSLAPTSVNEQFF. CDR3 in DNA: TGCGCCAGCAGCTTGGCCCCGACTAGTGTAAATGAGCAGTTCTTC.

Only a few counts were recorded for this clonotype. The J gene is TRBJ2-1, the V gene TRBV7-9; maybe TRBD2 (5 bases). The CDR3 has 18 residues. The V end lost 5 bases, the J end lost 15 bases, and 35 bases lay between the germline ends. Per germline, CDR1 SEHNR and CDR2 FQNEAQ (reference sequence). Here the CDR3 DNA reads TGTGCCAGCAGCCCATCCCCCGGGGTGGGAGAGCTTCCCAGAGGGCGGTTCTTC. Translating gives CASSPSPGVGELPRGRFF.

About this clonotype itself: Because the CDR3 is missing its conserved closing phenylalanine or tryptophan, this is likely a read error. The V gene is TRBV24-1, the J gene TRBJ1-5, with 7 nucleotides matching TRBD1. J was trimmed by 9 bases and V by 2 bases; bases with no gene match: 9. Germline V gene data show CDR1 as KGHDR and CDR2 as SFDVKD. The length of the CDR3 is 15 residues. CDR3 in amino acids: CATSDSWTGDGPQHC. In DNA, the CDR3 is TGTGCCACCAGTGATTCTTGGACAGGTGATGGGCCCCAGCATTGT.

The V gene is TRBV12-3 or TRBV12-4, the J gene TRBJ2-7, with 9 bases that match TRBD1. With 7 bases clipped from V and 6 bases from J, the junction kept 7 bases outside the gene matches. CDR3 length: 13 amino acids. CDR3 loop: CASNPTGGAEQYF. CDR3 in DNA: TGTGCCAGCAACCCTACAGGGGGCGCCGAGCAGTACTTC.

The rearrangement uses TRBV7-6 and TRBJ2-1; perhaps TRBD1 as D (6 bases). V gave up 0 bases and J gave up 6 bases, with 9 bases separating them. The CDR3 has 14 amino acids. Germline CDR1 reads SGHVS; CDR2 reads FNYEAQ. CDR3 sequence: CASSLAVGGNEQFF. CDR3 DNA sequence: TGTGCCAGCAGCTTAGCGGTAGGGGGCAATGAGCAGTTCTTC.

Details on this clonotype: Given a much more abundant clone one base away, this may be a read error. The CDR3 sequence is CSAEQTYGTGTQYF. CDR3 sequence (DNA): TGCAGTGCTGAACAAACATACGGCACAGGTACGCAGTATTTT. V gene TRBV20-1 combines with J gene TRBJ2-3, with D perhaps matching TRBD1 (5 bases). Germline V gene lookup returns CDR1 DFQATT and CDR2 SNEGSKA (reference sequence). The CDR3 totals 14 residues.

The chain combines TRBV25-1 with TRBJ1-4, with D unresolved. Germline CDR1 MGHDK, CDR2 SYGVNS. V was pared by 4 bases and J by 0 bases, with 6 bases between. This CDR3 is 14 amino acids long. The CDR3 is CASSALATNEKLFF. CDR3 bases: TGTGCCAGCAGTGCCCTCGCAACTAATGAAAAACTGTTTTTT. Together with reference TRBV25-1 and TRBJ1-4, the CDR3 gives the full variable domain: EADIYQTPRYLVIGTGKKITLECSQTMGHDKMYWYQQDPGMELHLIHYSYGVNSTEKGDLSSESTVSRIRTEHFPLTLESARPSHTSQYLCASSALATNEKLFFGSGTQLSVL.

CDR3 protein: CASSQGQLTGELFF. The CDR3 DNA is TGCGCCAGCAGCCAAGGGCAACTCACCGGGGAGCTGTTTTTT. The genes are TRBV4-3 and TRBJ2-2; D call uncertain. Between the trimmed V and J ends, which lost 1 base and 4 bases, there was a span of 7 bases. From germline, CDR1 is LGHNA and CDR2 YSLEER. The CDR3 is made up of 14 amino acids.

There are many counts of this clonotype. The chain recombines TRBV2 with TRBJ2-1; 11 positions match TRBD2. The CDR3 sequence is 14 residues long. Germline-derived CDR1 and CDR2 are SNHLY and FYNNEI. The CDR3 spells CATPGLAVYNEQFF. CDR3 nucleotides: TGTGCGACTCCGGGACTAGCGGTTTACAATGAGCAGTTCTTC.